This T cell receptor beta chain is drawn from a study of cytomegalovirus exposure and HLA in healthy donors. Points from the study as a whole: The likely explanation for a cluster of highly shared sequence variants was sequencing artifact.

CDR1 is MNHEY and CDR2 is SMNVEV in the germline V gene (reference sequence). This CDR3 is built from 15 residues. The ends lost 2 bases at V and 8 bases at J; junction bases unmatched: 8. Primers included in the PCR were 60 Vbeta and 13 Jbeta primers. Produced via immunoSEQ multiplex PCR; TCRdb's table is partial and in-frame only. The sample lists fewer than 250,000 clones; around 67% were seen once. Each of the donors was a healthy bone marrow donor. Worth noting for this clone: The target antigen is unknown.

The specimen sequenced was PBMCs. The rearrangement links TRBV27 to TRBJ2-1, with TRBD2 matching 8 bases. This clonotype was sampled from a woman aged 25 to 39 in good health and CMV-seropositive. The CDR3 DNA is TGTGCCAGCAGTTTAAGTGCGGGAGGTTTCGATGAGCAGTTCTTC. It is translated as CASSLSAGGFDEQFF.